This T cell receptor beta chain was sequenced during a study of cytomegalovirus exposure and HLA in healthy donors. Germline lookup yields CDR1 SGHRS and CDR2 YFSETQ. The CDR3 is 13 amino acids. Trimming pared 4 bases from V and 4 bases from J, leaving 9 bases between. General study findings and limits: The likely explanation for a cluster of highly shared sequence variants was sequencing artifact. Presence/absence results assume similar sequencing depth per donor, which may not hold.

Use of 60 Vbeta and 13 Jbeta primers characterized the PCR. The data were produced by immunoSEQ multiplex PCR, yet TCRdb's version contains in-frame clones alone and is incomplete. The table lists 95,000 to 150,000 clones, approximately 80% of them singletons, with roughly 3.5% in the top ten. In its sample, this clone was seen a few times. Its antigen is as yet unknown. The chain recombines TRBV5-1 with TRBJ1-3; D gene ambiguous. The sequencing input was PBMCs. This receptor was identified in a man aged 35-49 years in good health and CMV-seronegative. In DNA form, the CDR3 reads TGCGCCAGCAGCACCTCACAGGGAAACACCATATATTTT. Residues: CASSTSQGNTIYF.